This entry lists 18 T cell receptor beta chains sequenced from one sample in a study of T cell repertoires in cytomegalovirus infection. TCRdb passed the reads through MiXCR, listing each CDR3 protein once. The sample yields nearly 550,000 distinct CDR3 sequences, 15% to 20% seen once. The sequencing input was CD8+ T cells from PBMCs. The receptors here all came from a human donor in good health (CMV status not recorded). Some clones in this sample may be carry-over from other donors' samples.

This clonotype was seen many times. V gene TRBV27 combines with J gene TRBJ2-5; 8 bases line up with TRBD1. The CDR3 is 16 amino acids. Germline lookup yields CDR1 MNHEY and CDR2 SMNVEV (reference sequence). The V and J ends lost 6 bases and 5 bases, in that order; junction bases with no gene match: 14. The CDR3 region is CASREGIGTGGETQYF. The CDR3 DNA sequence: TGTGCCAGCAGGGAAGGAATCGGGACAGGCGGGGAGACCCAGTACTTC.

This clonotype has just one count. The chain employs TRBV5-1 and TRBJ2-5, with 7 bases fitting TRBD2. CDR3 length: 13 amino acids. Germline assignment: CDR1 SGHRS and CDR2 YFSETQ. Trimming removed 5 bases from V and 3 bases from J; junction bases left unmatched: 4. The CDR3: CASSLTSKETQYF. The CDR3 nucleotides are TGCGCCAGCAGTTTGACTAGCAAAGAGACCCAGTACTTC.

This clonotype was seen at least ten times. The chain carries TRBV12-3 or TRBV12-4 and TRBJ2-2; 7 bases are a match to TRBD2. The ends lost 6 bases at V and 1 base at J; junction bases unmatched: 5. This CDR3 spans 15 amino acids. CDR3 DNA: TGTGCCAGCAGCTTTCTAGCGGAGAACACCGGGGAGCTGTTTTTT. It yields the protein CASSFLAENTGELFF.

This clonotype was observed many times. This chain joins TRBV6-1 and TRBJ1-5; D is unresolved. The V gene lost 4 bases and the J gene lost 0 bases, with 7 bases spanning the gap. The germline gives CDR1 MNHNS, CDR2 SASEGT. The CDR3 loop spans 14 amino acids. DNA of the CDR3: TGTGCCAGCAGTGTCGACGTTAGCAATCAGCCCCAGCATTTT. Translation: CASSVDVSNQPQHF.

The table lists this clonotype with many counts. V is TRBV4-1 and J is TRBJ2-7; D may match TRBD1 or TRBD2 (5 bases each). V was pared by 3 bases and J by 3 bases, with 15 bases between. This CDR3 contains 15 residues. Germline CDR1 is MGHRA and CDR2 is YSYEKL. The CDR3 nucleotides are TGCGCCAGCAGCCAGGAGAGGGGTCAATACTACGAGCAGTACTTC. This encodes CASSQERGQYYEQYF.

This clonotype was seen a few times. V usage is TRBV27 and J usage is TRBJ2-7; D is uncertain. V was shortened by 0 bases and J by 4 bases, with 7 bases between the two germline ends. CDR1 MNHEY and CDR2 SMNVEV come from the germline V gene (reference sequence). CDR3 size: 13 residues. The CDR3 region is CASSLSWKYEQYF. The CDR3 DNA sequence: TGTGCCAGCAGTTTATCGTGGAAGTACGAGCAGTACTTC.

This clonotype was observed at least ten times. V gene TRBV6-5 combines with J gene TRBJ1-5; weak D call: TRBD1 (5 bases). Per the germline V gene, CDR1 is MNHEY and CDR2 is SVGAGI. The CDR3 contains 15 residues. V lost 4 bases, J lost 4 bases, and 14 bases lay in between. CDR3 amino acids: CASSSSQDINQPQHF. The CDR3 nucleotides are TGTGCCAGCAGTTCGTCGCAGGACATAAATCAGCCCCAGCATTTT.

CDR3 loop: CSASRGMNTEAFF. The CDR3 nucleotides read TGCAGTGCTAGTCGGGGGATGAACACTGAAGCTTTCTTT. This rearrangement joins TRBV20-1 to TRBJ1-1, with D possibly being TRBD1 (5 bases). Germline V CDR1 and CDR2: DFQATT, SNEGSKA (reference sequence). This CDR3 spans 13 amino acids. V was cut by 3 bases and J by 0 bases, with 8 bases left in between.

Many counts were recorded for this clonotype. J is TRBJ1-5 and V is TRBV4-1; D is undetermined. The CDR3 is 16 residues long. Germline assignment: CDR1 MGHRA and CDR2 YSYEKL. The ends were cut back, 2 bases at V and 0 bases at J, with 11 bases in the middle. CDR3 sequence: CASSQMLVFSNQPQHF. The CDR3 DNA follows: TGCGCCAGCAGCCAAATGCTCGTCTTTAGCAATCAGCCCCAGCATTTT.

This clonotype was counted only a few times. The chain couples TRBV6-1 to TRBJ2-3; 10 bases align to TRBD2. CDR1 and CDR2 (germline): MNHNS, SASEGT. J gave up 4 bases and V 8 bases, and 12 bases lay outside the gene matches. This CDR3 spans 16 amino acids. The CDR3 DNA sequence: TGTGCCAGCGGGGTAGCGAGCGGGAGGGCCCCAGATACGCAGTATTTT. The encoded protein is CASGVASGRAPDTQYF.

This clonotype was recorded once. A read error may be the cause here, since a much bigger clone is one base away. The genes are TRBV4-1 and TRBJ2-3; D not resolved. Trimming shortened V by 1 base and J by 3 bases, and 11 bases separated the two germline ends. Germline CDR1 is MGHRA and CDR2 is YSYEKL. The CDR3 spans 15 residues. CDR3 region: CASSQAKYRTDTQYF. The CDR3 DNA reads TGCGCCAGCAGCCAAGCGAAGTATAGAACAGATACGCAGTATTTT.

The V gene is TRBV5-1, the J gene TRBJ2-7; the match to TRBD1 covers 7 bases. Trimming took 6 bases from V and 1 from J; bases not matched to a gene: 10. The CDR3 is 15 residues long. Germline CDR1 is SGHRS and CDR2 is YFSETQ. This chain's CDR3 is CASMKASGQSYEQYF. In DNA form, the CDR3 reads TGCGCCAGCATGAAAGCCTCGGGACAGTCCTACGAGCAGTACTTC.

This clonotype was detected only a few times. The chain carries TRBV10-3 and TRBJ1-1; no reliable D call. From germline, CDR1 is ENHRY and CDR2 SYGVKD. V lost 3 bases to trimming and J lost 0 bases, with 8 bases between them. The CDR3 is 14 amino acids. CDR3: CAISDGDMNTEAFF. The CDR3 DNA reads as TGTGCCATCAGTGACGGAGACATGAACACTGAAGCTTTCTTT.

This clonotype was seen a handful of times. V gene TRBV19 combines with J gene TRBJ1-5; D is uncertain. CDR1 LNHDA and CDR2 SQIVND come from the germline V gene (reference sequence). The CDR3 contains 13 residues. V gave up 7 bases and J gave up 4 bases, with 11 bases separating them. The CDR3 nucleotides read TGTGCCAGTACGAAGTGGGCTAATCAGCCCCAGCATTTT. Translated, it gives CASTKWANQPQHF.

With respect to this clonotype: One junction end does not reproduce the germline sequence, and a read error may be involved. The rearrangement joins TRBV6-2 or TRBV6-3 to TRBJ2-3; D is uncertain. CDR3 size: 13 residues. Germline lookup yields CDR1 MNHEY and CDR2 SVGEGT. The CDR3 protein is CTSSHLPLDTQYF. The CDR3 region has the DNA TGTACCAGCAGCCACCTGCCTCTAGATACGCAGTATTTT.

The genes are TRBV28 and TRBJ2-1, with TRBD2 identical over 7 bases. Germline-derived CDR1 and CDR2 are MDHEN and SYDVKM. CDR3 length: 16 amino acids. J was trimmed by 0 bases and V by 6 bases; bases with no gene match: 8. The CDR3 DNA sequence: TGTGCCAGCAGCCTGACTAGCATGAGCTCCTACAATGAGCAGTTCTTC. Its translation: CASSLTSMSSYNEQFF. Full variable domain (rest looked up from reference TRBV28 and TRBJ2-1): DVKVTQSSRYLVKRTGEKVFLECVQDMDHENMFWYRQDPGLGLRLIYFSYDVKMKEKGDIPEGYSVSREKKERFSLILESASTNQTSMYLCASSLTSMSSYNEQFFGPGTRLTVL.

The chain has TRBV5-4 and TRBJ2-7; 9 bases are a match to TRBD2. J gave up 5 bases and V 3 bases, and 12 bases lay outside the gene matches. Germline loops: CDR1 SGHNT, CDR2 YYREEE (reference sequence). The CDR3 runs to 16 residues. The CDR3 spells CASSSPTSGPWDEQYF. The CDR3 DNA reads as TGTGCCAGCAGCTCACCGACTAGCGGCCCGTGGGACGAGCAGTACTTC. Full variable domain (missing parts from reference TRBV5-4 and TRBJ2-7): ETGVTQSPTHLIKTRGQQVTLRCSSQSGHNTVSWYQQALGQGPQFIFQYYREEENGRGNFPPRFSGLQFPNYSSELNVNALELDDSALYLCASSSPTSGPWDEQYFGPGTRLTVT.

This clonotype was seen many times. This chain links TRBV11-2 with TRBJ1-4, with D possibly matching TRBD1 (5 bases). V was shortened by 1 base and J by 5 bases, with 11 bases between the two germline ends. The CDR3 length is 15 residues. Germline-derived CDR1 and CDR2 are SGHAT and FQNNGV. CDR3 nucleotide sequence: TGTGCCAGCAGCTTAGTGGCAGGGTCGAATGAAAAACTGTTTTTT. Its protein product is CASSLVAGSNEKLFF.